This T cell receptor (beta chain) was sequenced in a study of blood T cell repertoires in COVID-19. Study-wide background: Whether acute or convalescent, the COVID-19 samples came from the United States, Italy and Spain. PBMCs, B-cell-depleted T cells, or T cells were the source of the cDNA or gDNA that made up the material.

Per the germline V gene, CDR1 is SEHNR and CDR2 is FQNEAQ (reference sequence). Trimming took 5 bases from V and 0 from J; bases not matched to a gene: 14. The CDR3 extends over 19 amino acids. Source study methods: Amplification from reference gene primers served as the basis for estimated nucleated cell counts. The data were produced by immunoSEQ multiplex PCR, yet TCRdb's version contains in-frame clones alone and is incomplete. The V and J calls and clone size are taken from that table; D and trimming were inferred from the DNA. The data show some 230,000 clones, 83% seen once. Sequenced sample: peripheral blood. The gene calls are TRBV7-9 and TRBJ2-1; 9 bases map to TRBD1. The sequence was obtained from a woman aged 50 to 65 with acute or convalescent COVID-19. CDR3 sequence: CASSPAGTGRRSSYNEQFF. CDR3 sequence (DNA): TGTGCCAGCAGCCCTGCCGGGACAGGGCGCCGGAGCTCCTACAATGAGCAGTTCTTC. The whole variable domain, filled in from reference TRBV7-9 and TRBJ2-1, reads DTGVSQNPRHKITKRGQNVTFRCDPISEHNRLYWYRQTLGQGPEFLTYFQNEAQLEKSRLLSDRFSAERPKGSFSTLEIQRTEQGDSAMYLCASSPAGTGRRSSYNEQFFGPGTRLTVL.